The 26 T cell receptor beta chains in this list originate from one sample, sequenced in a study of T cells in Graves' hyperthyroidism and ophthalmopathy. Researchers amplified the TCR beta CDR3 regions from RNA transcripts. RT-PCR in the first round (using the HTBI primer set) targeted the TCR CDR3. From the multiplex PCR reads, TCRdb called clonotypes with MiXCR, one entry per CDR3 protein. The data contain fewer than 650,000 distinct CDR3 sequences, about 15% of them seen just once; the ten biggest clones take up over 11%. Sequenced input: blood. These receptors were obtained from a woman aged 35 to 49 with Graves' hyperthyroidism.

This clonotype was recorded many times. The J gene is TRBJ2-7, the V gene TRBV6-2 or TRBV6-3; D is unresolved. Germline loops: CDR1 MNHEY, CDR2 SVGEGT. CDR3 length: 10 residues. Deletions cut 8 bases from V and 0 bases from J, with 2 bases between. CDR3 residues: CASGSYEQYF. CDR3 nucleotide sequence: TGTGCCAGCGGCTCCTACGAGCAGTACTTC.

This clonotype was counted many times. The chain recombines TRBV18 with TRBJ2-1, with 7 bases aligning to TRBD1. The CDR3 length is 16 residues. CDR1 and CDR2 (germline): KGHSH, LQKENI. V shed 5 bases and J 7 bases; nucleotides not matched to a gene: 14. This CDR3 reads CASSSRQGGVYNEQFF. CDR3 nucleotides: TGTGCCAGCTCATCGAGACAGGGTGGAGTGTATAATGAGCAGTTCTTC. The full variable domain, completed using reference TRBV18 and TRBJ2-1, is NAGVMQNPRHLVRRRGQEARLRCSPMKGHSHVYWYRQLPEEGLKFMVYLQKENIIDESGMPKERFSAEFPKEGPSILRIQQVVRGDSAAYFCASSSRQGGVYNEQFFGPGTRLTVL.

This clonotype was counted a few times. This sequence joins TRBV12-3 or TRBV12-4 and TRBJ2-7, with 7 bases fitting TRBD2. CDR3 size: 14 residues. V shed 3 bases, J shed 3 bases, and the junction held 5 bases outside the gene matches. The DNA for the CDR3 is TGTGCCAGCAGTTTGTCAAGCGGGAACTACGAGCAGTACTTC. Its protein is CASSLSSGNYEQYF.

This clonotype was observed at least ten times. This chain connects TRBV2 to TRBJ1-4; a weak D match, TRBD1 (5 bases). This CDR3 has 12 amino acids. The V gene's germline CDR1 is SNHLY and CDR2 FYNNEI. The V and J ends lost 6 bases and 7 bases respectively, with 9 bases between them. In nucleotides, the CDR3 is TGTGCCAGCAGGGGGCACGGTGAAAAACTGTTTTTT. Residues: CASRGHGEKLFF.

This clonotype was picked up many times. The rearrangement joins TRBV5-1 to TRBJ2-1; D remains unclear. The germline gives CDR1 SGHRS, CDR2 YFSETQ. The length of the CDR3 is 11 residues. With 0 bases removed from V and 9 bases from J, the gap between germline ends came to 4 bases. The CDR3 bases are TGCGCCAGCAGCTTGGCCGTTGAGCAGTTCTTC. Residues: CASSLAVEQFF.

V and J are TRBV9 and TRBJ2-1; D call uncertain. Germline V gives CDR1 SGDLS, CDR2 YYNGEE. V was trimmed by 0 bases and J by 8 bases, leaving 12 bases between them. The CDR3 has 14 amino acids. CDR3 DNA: TGTGCCAGCAGCGTAGGAAGGGCCTGGGATGAGCAGTTCTTC. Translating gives CASSVGRAWDEQFF.

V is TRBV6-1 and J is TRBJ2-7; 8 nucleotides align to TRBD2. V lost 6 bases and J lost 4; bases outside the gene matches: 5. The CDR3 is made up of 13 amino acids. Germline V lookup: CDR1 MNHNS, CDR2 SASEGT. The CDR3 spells CASRAGEIYEQYF. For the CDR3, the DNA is TGTGCCAGCAGAGCGGGAGAAATATACGAGCAGTACTTC.

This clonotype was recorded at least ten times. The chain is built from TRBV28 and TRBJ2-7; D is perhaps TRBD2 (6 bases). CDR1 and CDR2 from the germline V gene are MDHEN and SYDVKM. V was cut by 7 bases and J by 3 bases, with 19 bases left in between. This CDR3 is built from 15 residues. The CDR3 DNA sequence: TGTGCCAGCACCCTGAGTCCCGTGGGGGGCTACGAGCAGTACTTC. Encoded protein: CASTLSPVGGYEQYF.

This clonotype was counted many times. The CDR3 region is CASRGGPSEAYEQYF. The DNA for the CDR3 is TGTGCCAGCAGAGGGGGACCCTCGGAAGCCTACGAGCAGTACTTC. The chain couples TRBV2 to TRBJ2-7; D is perhaps TRBD1 (6 bases). Germline V gene sequence: CDR1 SNHLY, CDR2 FYNNEI. The ends were cut back, 6 bases at V and 2 bases at J, with 17 bases in the middle. The CDR3 is 15 amino acids.

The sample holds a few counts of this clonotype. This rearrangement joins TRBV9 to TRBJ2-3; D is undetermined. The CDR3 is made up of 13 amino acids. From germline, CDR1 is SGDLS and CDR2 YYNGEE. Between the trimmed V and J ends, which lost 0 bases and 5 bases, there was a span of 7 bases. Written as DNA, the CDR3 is TGTGCCAGCAGCGTAGGCTCGGGAGATACGCAGTATTTT. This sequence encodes CASSVGSGDTQYF.

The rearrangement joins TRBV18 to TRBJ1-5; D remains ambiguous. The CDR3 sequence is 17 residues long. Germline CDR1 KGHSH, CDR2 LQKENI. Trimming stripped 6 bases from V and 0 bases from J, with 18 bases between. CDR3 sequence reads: CASSPPPKFHSNQPQHF. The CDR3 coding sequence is TGTGCCAGCTCCCCTCCCCCGAAGTTTCATAGCAATCAGCCCCAGCATTTT.

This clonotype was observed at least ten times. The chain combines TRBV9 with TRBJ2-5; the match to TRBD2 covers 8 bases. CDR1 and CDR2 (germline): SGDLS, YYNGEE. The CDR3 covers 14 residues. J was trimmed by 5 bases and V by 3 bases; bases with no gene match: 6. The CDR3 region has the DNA TGTGCCAGCAGCGCAACGGGGGGGAGTGAGACCCAGTACTTC. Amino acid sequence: CASSATGGSETQYF. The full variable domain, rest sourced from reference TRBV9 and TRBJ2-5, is DSGVTQTPKHLITATGQRVTLRCSPRSGDLSVYWYQQSLDQGLQFLIQYYNGEERAKGNILERFSAQQFPDLHSELNLSSLELGDSALYFCASSATGGSETQYFGPGTRLLVL.

As DNA, the CDR3 is TGTGCCAGCAGCGTGGACGGAAGCTCCTACGAGCAGTACTTC. Its protein product is CASSVDGSSYEQYF. This sequence joins TRBV7-2 and TRBJ2-7; D is undetermined. Looked up from germline, CDR1 is SGHTA and CDR2 is FQGNSA. The CDR3 extends over 14 amino acids. The V and J ends lost 5 bases and 0 bases respectively, with 11 bases between them. The entire variable domain, with the rest obtained from reference TRBV7-2 and TRBJ2-7, is as follows: GAGVSQSPSNKVTEKGKDVELRCDPISGHTALYWYRQSLGQGLEFLIYFQGNSAPDKSGLPSDRFSAERTGGSVSTLTIQRTQQEDSAVYLCASSVDGSSYEQYFGPGTRLTVT.

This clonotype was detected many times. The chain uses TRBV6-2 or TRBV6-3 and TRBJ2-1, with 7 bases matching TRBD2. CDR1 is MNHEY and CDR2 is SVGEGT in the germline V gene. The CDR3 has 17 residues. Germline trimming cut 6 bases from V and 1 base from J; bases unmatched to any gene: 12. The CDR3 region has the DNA TGTGCCAGCAGGGGACTACTTACGGCCCTATCCTACAATGAGCAGTTCTTC. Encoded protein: CASRGLLTALSYNEQFF.

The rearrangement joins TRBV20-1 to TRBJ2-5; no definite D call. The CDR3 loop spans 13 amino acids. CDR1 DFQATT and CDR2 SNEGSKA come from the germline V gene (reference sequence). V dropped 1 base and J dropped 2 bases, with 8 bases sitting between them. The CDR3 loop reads CSARVGWQETQYF. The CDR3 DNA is TGCAGTGCTAGAGTAGGCTGGCAAGAGACCCAGTACTTC.

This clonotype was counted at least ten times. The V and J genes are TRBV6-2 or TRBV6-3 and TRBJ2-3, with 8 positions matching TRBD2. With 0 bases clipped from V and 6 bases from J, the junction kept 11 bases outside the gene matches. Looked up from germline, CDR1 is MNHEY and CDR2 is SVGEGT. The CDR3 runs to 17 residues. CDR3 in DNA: TGTGCCAGCAGTTACTCGAATAGCGGGGAGCTTGGGGATACGCAGTATTTT. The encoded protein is CASSYSNSGELGDTQYF.

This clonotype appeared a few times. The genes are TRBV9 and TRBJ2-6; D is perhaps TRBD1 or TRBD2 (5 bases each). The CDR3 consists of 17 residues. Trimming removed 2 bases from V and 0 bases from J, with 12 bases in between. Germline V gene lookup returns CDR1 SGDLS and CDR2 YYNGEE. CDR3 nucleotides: TGTGCCAGCAGCGTGGGGACGGCTAGCTCTGGGGCCAACGTCCTGACTTTC. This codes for CASSVGTASSGANVLTF.

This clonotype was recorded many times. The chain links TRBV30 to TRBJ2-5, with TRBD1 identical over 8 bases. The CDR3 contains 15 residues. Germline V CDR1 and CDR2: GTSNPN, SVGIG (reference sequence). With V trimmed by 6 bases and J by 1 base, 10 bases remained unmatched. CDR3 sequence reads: CACDRGRSPQETQYF. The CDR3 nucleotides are TGTGCCTGCGACAGGGGCCGATCGCCCCAAGAGACCCAGTACTTC.

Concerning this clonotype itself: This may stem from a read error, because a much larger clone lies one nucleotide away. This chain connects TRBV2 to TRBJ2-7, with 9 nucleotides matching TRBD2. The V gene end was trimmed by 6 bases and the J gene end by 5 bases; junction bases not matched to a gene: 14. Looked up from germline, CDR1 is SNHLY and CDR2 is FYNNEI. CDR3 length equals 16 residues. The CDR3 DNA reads TGTGCCAGCAGCGATGAAGACTTTAGCGGGAGAAACGAGCAGTACTTC. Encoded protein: CASSDEDFSGRNEQYF.

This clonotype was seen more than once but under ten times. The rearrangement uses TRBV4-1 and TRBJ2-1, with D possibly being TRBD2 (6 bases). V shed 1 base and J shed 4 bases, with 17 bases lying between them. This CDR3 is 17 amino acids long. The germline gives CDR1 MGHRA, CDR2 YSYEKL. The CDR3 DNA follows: TGCGCCAGCAGCCAAGTATCTGGGACTCCGGTTTACAATGAGCAGTTCTTC. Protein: CASSQVSGTPVYNEQFF.

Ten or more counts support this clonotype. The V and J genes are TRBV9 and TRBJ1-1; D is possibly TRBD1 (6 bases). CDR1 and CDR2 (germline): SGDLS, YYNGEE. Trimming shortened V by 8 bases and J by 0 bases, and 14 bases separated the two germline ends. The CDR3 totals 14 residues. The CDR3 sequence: CASSVTGMNTEAFF. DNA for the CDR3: TGTGCCAGTAGTGTGACAGGAATGAACACTGAAGCTTTCTTT.

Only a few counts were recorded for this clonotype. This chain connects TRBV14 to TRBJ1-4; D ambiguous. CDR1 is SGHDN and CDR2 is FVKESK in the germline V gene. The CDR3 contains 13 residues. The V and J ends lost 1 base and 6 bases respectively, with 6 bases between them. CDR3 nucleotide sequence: TGTGCCAGCAGCCAAGGGCCTCATGAAAAACTGTTTTTT. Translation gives CASSQGPHEKLFF.

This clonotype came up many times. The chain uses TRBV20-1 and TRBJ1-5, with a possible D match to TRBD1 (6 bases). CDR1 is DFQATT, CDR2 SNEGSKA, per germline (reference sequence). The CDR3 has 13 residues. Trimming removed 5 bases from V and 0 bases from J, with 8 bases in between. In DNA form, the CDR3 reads TGCAGTGCTGCACAGGGTAGCAATCAGCCCCAGCATTTT. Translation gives CSAAQGSNQPQHF.

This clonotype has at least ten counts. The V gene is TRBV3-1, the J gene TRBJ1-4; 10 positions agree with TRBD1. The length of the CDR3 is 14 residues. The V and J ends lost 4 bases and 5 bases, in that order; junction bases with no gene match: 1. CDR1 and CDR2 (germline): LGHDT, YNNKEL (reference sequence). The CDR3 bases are TGTGCCAGCAGCCGGGACAGGGGCAATGAAAAACTGTTTTTT. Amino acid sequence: CASSRDRGNEKLFF.

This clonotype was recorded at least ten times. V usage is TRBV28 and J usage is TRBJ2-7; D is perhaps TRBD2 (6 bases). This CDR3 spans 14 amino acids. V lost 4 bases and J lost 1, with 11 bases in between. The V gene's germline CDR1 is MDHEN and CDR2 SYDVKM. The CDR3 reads CASSSGLLSYEQYF. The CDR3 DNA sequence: TGTGCCAGCAGTTCGGGACTGTTGTCCTACGAGCAGTACTTC. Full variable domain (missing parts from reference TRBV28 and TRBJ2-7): DVKVTQSSRYLVKRTGEKVFLECVQDMDHENMFWYRQDPGLGLRLIYFSYDVKMKEKGDIPEGYSVSREKKERFSLILESASTNQTSMYLCASSSGLLSYEQYFGPGTRLTVT.

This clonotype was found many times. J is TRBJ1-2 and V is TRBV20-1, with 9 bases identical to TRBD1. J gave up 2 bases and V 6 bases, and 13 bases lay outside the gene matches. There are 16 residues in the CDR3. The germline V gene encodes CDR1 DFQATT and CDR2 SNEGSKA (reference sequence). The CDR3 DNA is TGCAGTGCACATCAAACACCGGGACAGGGAAACTATGGCTACACCTTC. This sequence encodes CSAHQTPGQGNYGYTF.